This is a list of T cell receptor beta chains from one sample in a study of blood T cell repertoires in COVID-19. Measured with immunoSEQ multiplex PCR; TCRdb has only the in-frame clones, and not every one. The table has about 220,000 clones, approximately 82% seen once. The specimen was peripheral blood. The receptors originated from a man aged 40-50 years who had recovered from COVID-19. The CDR3 runs from the conserved cysteine through the conserved F or W. The order of the fields is clone size, D gene, V gene, CDR3 length, J gene, CDR3 DNA, CDR3 protein. D genes are given only for firm matches. For some rows the clone size is stated as once, few or many, or as a class when expanded; others skip it.

size: -
D: TRBD1
V: TRBV5-4
length: 16
J: TRBJ1-1
DNA: TGTGCCAGCAGCTCAGGAAACAGGGGACTCAGAAGTGAAGCTTTCTTT
CDR3: CASSSGNRGLRSEAFF

size: few
D: -
V: TRBV9
length: 18
J: TRBJ2-6
DNA: TGTGCCAGCAGCGCGGATTTCTTCCGGGGCTCTGGGGCCAACGTCCTGACTTTC
CDR3: CASSADFFRGSGANVLTF

size: -
D: TRBD2
V: TRBV5-1
length: 16
J: TRBJ2-5
DNA: TGCGCCAGCAGCTTGGAATCGGGCGGGAGGGCCGGGCCCCAGTACTTC
CDR3: CASSLESGGRAGPQYF

size: once
D: -
V: TRBV5-1
length: 14
J: TRBJ2-2
DNA: TGCGCCAGCAGCCTGACCCGGGTCTCCGGGGAGCTGTTTTTT
CDR3: CASSLTRVSGELFF

size: few
D: TRBD1
V: TRBV18
length: 14
J: TRBJ1-5
DNA: TGTGCCAGCTCACCGGGACAGGCAGACCAGCCCCAGCATTTT
CDR3: CASSPGQADQPQHF

size: -
D: TRBD2
V: TRBV6-2/TRBV6-3
length: 18
J: TRBJ2-7
DNA: TGTGCCAGCAGCCCTAGGACTAGCGGGAGAAGGAACTCCTACGAGCAGTACTTC
CDR3: CASSPRTSGRRNSYEQYF

size: -
D: -
V: TRBV14
length: 15
J: TRBJ2-7
DNA: TGTGCCAGCAGCCACATACAGGGCCACTCCTACGAGCAGTACTTC
CDR3: CASSHIQGHSYEQYF

size: -
D: TRBD1
V: TRBV14
length: 13
J: TRBJ2-1
DNA: TGTGCCAGCCGACAGGGAACCTACAATGAGCAGTTCTTC
CDR3: CASRQGTYNEQFF

size: -
D: TRBD2
V: TRBV7-2
length: 15
J: TRBJ2-1
DNA: TGTGCCAGCAGCTTAGAGGGCGGGGGCTACAATGAGCAGTTCTTC
CDR3: CASSLEGGGYNEQFF

size: -
D: TRBD1
V: TRBV6-2/TRBV6-3
length: 15
J: TRBJ1-6
DNA: TGTGCCAGCAGTTACTCGCGGCAGGGAGGACAGGCCCTCCACTTT
CDR3: CASSYSRQGGQALHF

size: -
D: TRBD2
V: TRBV5-1
length: 16
J: TRBJ2-3
DNA: TGCGCCAGCAGCTTGGGGACTAGCGGAACCACAGATACGCAGTATTTT
CDR3: CASSLGTSGTTDTQYF

size: few
D: -
V: TRBV21-1
length: 13
J: TRBJ1-2
DNA: TGTGCCAGCAGGAGGACAGCTAACTATGGCTACACCTTC
CDR3: CASRRTANYGYTF

size: -
D: TRBD1
V: TRBV12-3/TRBV12-4
length: 13
J: TRBJ1-6
DNA: TGTGCCAGCAGTTTTTCAGGGGGGTCACCCCTCCACTTT
CDR3: CASSFSGGSPLHF

size: -
D: TRBD1
V: TRBV4-3
length: 14
J: TRBJ1-1
DNA: TGCGCCAGCAGCCAAGATGGACAGGGCACTGAAGCTTTCTTT
CDR3: CASSQDGQGTEAFF

size: -
D: -
V: TRBV25-1
length: 18
J: TRBJ2-7
DNA: TGTGCCAGCAGTGGTCCTTCTAGCATCGCTCCGCGGACCTACGAGCAGTACTTC
CDR3: CASSGPSSIAPRTYEQYF

size: -
D: -
V: TRBV2
length: 11
J: TRBJ2-5
DNA: TGTGCCAGTCAGGGTTTTGAGACCCAGTACTTC
CDR3: CASQGFETQYF

size: -
D: -
V: TRBV29-1
length: 10
J: TRBJ1-2
DNA: TGCAGCGGCGGGTCGTACGGCTACACCTTC
CDR3: CSGGSYGYTF

size: few
D: -
V: TRBV27
length: 14
J: TRBJ1-2
DNA: TGTGCCAGCAAGAAGGGGAATAGTCACTATGGCTACACCTTC
CDR3: CASKKGNSHYGYTF

size: -
D: -
V: TRBV7-2
length: 15
J: TRBJ1-5
DNA: TGTGCCAGCAGCTTAAGCAGGGGACGCAATCAGCCCCAGCATTTT
CDR3: CASSLSRGRNQPQHF

size: -
D: -
V: TRBV7-6
length: 11
J: TRBJ2-5
DNA: TGTGCCAGCAGCTTCAAAGAGACCCAGTACTTC
CDR3: CASSFKETQYF

size: -
D: TRBD2
V: TRBV4-3
length: 16
J: TRBJ2-7
DNA: TGCGCCAGCAGCCAAGATCTAACTAGCGGGAGTTACGAGCAGTACTTC
CDR3: CASSQDLTSGSYEQYF

size: once
D: TRBD1
V: TRBV6-5
length: 14
J: TRBJ1-1
DNA: TGTGCCAGCAGATCGGACAGGGTCGGGACTGAAGCTTTCTTT
CDR3: CASRSDRVGTEAFF

size: -
D: -
V: TRBV13
length: 13
J: TRBJ2-1
DNA: TGTGCCAGCAGCCCTTCTACCTACAATGAGCAGTTCTTC
CDR3: CASSPSTYNEQFF

size: -
D: TRBD1
V: TRBV5-1
length: 13
J: TRBJ2-5
DNA: TGCGCCAGCAGCCTAACAGGGGAAGAGACCCAGTACTTC
CDR3: CASSLTGEETQYF

size: -
D: TRBD2
V: TRBV7-2
length: 15
J: TRBJ2-7
DNA: TGTGCCAGCACCTATTTAGCGGGGGGGCCGGGGGAGCAGTACTTC
CDR3: CASTYLAGGPGEQYF

size: -
D: TRBD1
V: TRBV18
length: 13
J: TRBJ1-2
DNA: TGTGCCAGCTCACCCGGACAGGGGGATGGCTACACCTTC
CDR3: CASSPGQGDGYTF

size: -
D: -
V: TRBV4-3
length: 14
J: TRBJ2-7
DNA: TGCGCCAGCAGCCAAGCGGGTCAGACCTACGAGCAGTACTTC
CDR3: CASSQAGQTYEQYF

size: once
D: TRBD1
V: TRBV6-5
length: 14
J: TRBJ1-3
DNA: TGTGCCAGTGGGACAGGGTCGTCTGGAAACACCATATATTTT
CDR3: CASGTGSSGNTIYF

size: -
D: -
V: TRBV19
length: 14
J: TRBJ2-7
DNA: TGTGCCAGTTCATCCCAGCGGTCAACCTACGAGCAGTACTTC
CDR3: CASSSQRSTYEQYF

size: -
D: -
V: TRBV2
length: 14
J: TRBJ2-3
DNA: TGTGCCAGCAGCGCTGACAGGTATACGGATACGCAGTATTTT
CDR3: CASSADRYTDTQYF

size: -
D: TRBD1
V: TRBV7-2
length: 14
J: TRBJ1-1
DNA: TGTGCCAGCAGCGTAGTGACAGGGGCCACTGAAGCTTTCTTT
CDR3: CASSVVTGATEAFF

size: -
D: -
V: TRBV24-1
length: 15
J: TRBJ2-3
DNA: TGTGCCACCAGTGATGTTAAACAGGGCACAGATACGCAGTATTTT
CDR3: CATSDVKQGTDTQYF

size: -
D: TRBD2
V: TRBV18
length: 16
J: TRBJ2-1
DNA: TGTGCCAGCTCACCATATAGCGGGGAGACCTACAATGAGCAGTTCTTC
CDR3: CASSPYSGETYNEQFF

size: -
D: TRBD1
V: TRBV7-9
length: 14
J: TRBJ1-5
DNA: TGTGCCAGCAGCTCCTCAGGGGGGAATCAGCCCCAGCATTTT
CDR3: CASSSSGGNQPQHF

size: -
D: TRBD1
V: TRBV15
length: 17
J: TRBJ1-1
DNA: TGTGCCACCAGCAGAGAAAAGATCGGGACAGGGGGCACTGAAGCTTTCTTT
CDR3: CATSREKIGTGGTEAFF

size: -
D: -
V: TRBV6-5
length: 14
J: TRBJ1-5
DNA: TGTGCCAGCAGTTACGGCAGGGTGGGACAGCCCCAGCATTTT
CDR3: CASSYGRVGQPQHF

size: -
D: -
V: TRBV5-4
length: 15
J: TRBJ1-2
DNA: TGTGCCAGCAGCTTGGTCCCCGCAGCGAGCTATGGCTACACCTTC
CDR3: CASSLVPAASYGYTF

size: -
D: -
V: TRBV5-1
length: 13
J: TRBJ1-6
DNA: TGCGCCAGCAGCTTGAAGATAGATTCACCCCTCCACTTT
CDR3: CASSLKIDSPLHF

size: -
D: TRBD1
V: TRBV18
length: 15
J: TRBJ2-7
DNA: TGTGCCAGCTCACCACCGGGACAGGGTCGCGACGAGCAGTACTTC
CDR3: CASSPPGQGRDEQYF

size: -
D: -
V: TRBV4-3
length: 17
J: TRBJ1-1
DNA: TGCGCCAGCAGCCAAGCCCTTAGCAGGGATCAGAACACTGAAGCTTTCTTT
CDR3: CASSQALSRDQNTEAFF

size: -
D: TRBD2
V: TRBV6-6
length: 15
J: TRBJ2-3
DNA: TGTGCCAGCAGGGGGACTAGCCGGAGCACAGATACGCAGTATTTT
CDR3: CASRGTSRSTDTQYF

size: -
D: TRBD1
V: TRBV6-5
length: 13
J: TRBJ1-5
DNA: TGTGCCAGCAGAGAGACAGGGTTTCAGCCCCAGCATTTT
CDR3: CASRETGFQPQHF

size: -
D: -
V: TRBV7-2
length: 14
J: TRBJ1-1
DNA: TGTGCCAGCAGCTTAGGCAGTTCGAACACTGAAGCTTTCTTT
CDR3: CASSLGSSNTEAFF

size: -
D: -
V: TRBV5-1
length: 14
J: TRBJ1-1
DNA: TGCGCCAGCAGCTTGATCCCCGGGAACAGCGAAGCTTTCTTT
CDR3: CASSLIPGNSEAFF

size: -
D: TRBD1
V: TRBV29-1
length: 15
J: TRBJ1-2
DNA: TGCAGCGTTGAAGAGTCTAGGACAGGCATGAATGGCTACACCTTC
CDR3: CSVEESRTGMNGYTF

size: -
D: TRBD1
V: TRBV7-9
length: 15
J: TRBJ2-2
DNA: TGTGCCAGCAGCCCGGGACAGGGTGAAACCGGGGAGCTGTTTTTT
CDR3: CASSPGQGETGELFF

size: -
D: -
V: TRBV11-3
length: 15
J: TRBJ1-6
DNA: TGTGCCAGCAGCTGGGGGGGAGATTATAATTCACCCCTCCACTTT
CDR3: CASSWGGDYNSPLHF

size: -
D: -
V: TRBV7-2
length: 14
J: TRBJ1-2
DNA: TGTGCCAGCAGCCCCACGACAGTAAGTGGTGGCTACACCTTC
CDR3: CASSPTTVSGGYTF

size: -
D: -
V: TRBV5-1
length: 14
J: TRBJ2-7
DNA: TGCGCCAGCAGCCCAGGACTCGTTACCTACGAGCAGTACTTC
CDR3: CASSPGLVTYEQYF

size: -
D: TRBD2
V: TRBV7-2
length: 16
J: TRBJ2-3
DNA: TGTGCCAGCAGCTTAAGAGGACTAGGGGTTTCGGATACGCAGTATTTT
CDR3: CASSLRGLGVSDTQYF

size: -
D: TRBD1
V: TRBV25-1
length: 15
J: TRBJ1-2
DNA: TGTGCCAGCAGTGGGGGGCACAGGGGGTTCTATGGCTACACCTTC
CDR3: CASSGGHRGFYGYTF

size: -
D: -
V: TRBV7-9
length: 13
J: TRBJ1-5
DNA: TGTGCCAGCAGCCTGGGGCCGAATCAGCCCCAGCATTTT
CDR3: CASSLGPNQPQHF

size: -
D: -
V: TRBV2
length: 14
J: TRBJ2-7
DNA: TGTGCCAGCAGAGAGGAGCAAAGCTCCTACGAGCAGTACTTC
CDR3: CASREEQSSYEQYF

size: -
D: -
V: TRBV5-6
length: 15
J: TRBJ2-1
DNA: TGTGCCAGCAGCGGCCGGGACTTTGCCTACAATGAGCAGTTCTTC
CDR3: CASSGRDFAYNEQFF

size: -
D: -
V: TRBV6-6
length: 13
J: TRBJ2-5
DNA: TGTGCCAGCAGTTATGCCGGTAGAGAGACCCAGTACTTC
CDR3: CASSYAGRETQYF

size: -
D: -
V: TRBV6-5
length: 15
J: TRBJ1-6
DNA: TGTGCCAGCGGTCCTGGGGGCGGTAATAATTCACCCCTCCACTTT
CDR3: CASGPGGGNNSPLHF

size: -
D: TRBD2
V: TRBV2
length: 16
J: TRBJ2-5
DNA: TGTGCCAGCAGCTCCCAGTCTAGCGGGGGGCAGGAGACCCAGTACTTC
CDR3: CASSSQSSGGQETQYF